The T cell receptor (beta chain) under discussion was sequenced for a study of blood T cell repertoires in COVID-19. Only in-frame clones appear in the TCRdb table, and some are missing; sequencing was by immunoSEQ multiplex PCR. The top ten clones hold approximately 40% of a sample with nearly 25,000 clones, over 60% of them seen once. The sequence came from a woman aged 80 or over with acute or convalescent COVID-19. Sequencing was done on a sample of peripheral blood.

This CDR3 is CASSTQGIAEAFF. The CDR3 region has the DNA TGTGCCAGCAGTACACAGGGTATAGCTGAAGCTTTCTTT. The V gene is TRBV12-3 or TRBV12-4, the J gene TRBJ1-1; possible D gene TRBD1, 6 bases. The germline V and J ends were trimmed by 5 bases and 6 bases, with 13 bases remaining between them. The CDR3 is 13 residues long.